These 17 T cell receptor beta chains were all obtained from the same sample, sequenced in a study of blood T cell repertoires in COVID-19. TCRdb's copy holds only in-frame clones and misses some; the assay was immunoSEQ multiplex PCR. The sample lists some 150,000 clones, approximately 80% occurring once. Sequenced material: peripheral blood. These receptors were taken from an older man with acute or convalescent COVID-19.

In DNA form, the CDR3 reads TGTGCCAGCTCACGCTCGGGACAGTTGGAGAATTCACCCCTCCACTTT. As protein: CASSRSGQLENSPLHF. The chain has TRBV18 and TRBJ1-6; 7 positions match TRBD1. V lost 4 bases and J lost 7; bases outside the gene matches: 10. The CDR3 contains 16 residues. The germline CDR1 and CDR2 sequences are KGHSH and LQKENI.

The V and J genes are TRBV5-1 and TRBJ1-1; D not certain. Germline lookup yields CDR1 SGHRS and CDR2 YFSETQ. The germline V and J ends were trimmed by 0 bases and 4 bases, with 7 bases remaining between them. This CDR3 has 13 residues. CDR3: CASSLESSTEAFF. DNA for the CDR3: TGCGCCAGCAGCTTGGAGTCCAGCACTGAAGCTTTCTTT. Full variable domain (outside the CDR3, taken from reference TRBV5-1 and TRBJ1-1): KAGVTQTPRYLIKTRGQQVTLSCSPISGHRSVSWYQQTPGQGLQFLFEYFSETQRNKGNFPGRFSGRQFSNSRSEMNVSTLELGDSALYLCASSLESSTEAFFGQGTRLTVV.

The chain uses TRBV5-5 and TRBJ2-7; 15 bases match TRBD2. In germline, CDR1 is SGHKS, CDR2 YYEKEE (reference sequence). After removal of 5 bases from V and 3 bases from J, the junction contained 18 bases not matched to a gene. The CDR3 has 20 amino acids. The CDR3 DNA follows: TGTGCCAGCAGTCCCTGGACCCCCGGGACTAGCGGGAGGTGGGTCTACGAGCAGTACTTC. It codes for CASSPWTPGTSGRWVYEQYF.

This clone was counted once. This chain uses TRBV19 with TRBJ2-3; D is perhaps TRBD2 (5 bases). The CDR3 is made up of 15 amino acids. Looked up from germline, CDR1 is LNHDA and CDR2 is SQIVND (reference sequence). V was cut by 6 bases and J by 1 base, with 14 bases left in between. DNA of the CDR3: TGTGCCAGTAGCGAAAGCGGACCCCGCACAGATACGCAGTATTTT. This translates into CASSESGPRTDTQYF.

V and J are TRBV27 and TRBJ2-2; D is uncertain. The CDR3 runs to 13 residues. Germline CDR1 is MNHEY and CDR2 is SMNVEV (reference sequence). V was cut by 8 bases and J by 6 bases, with 13 bases left in between. CDR3 residues: CASAELFPGELFF. For the CDR3, the DNA is TGTGCCAGCGCGGAGCTCTTTCCCGGGGAGCTGTTTTTT.

The chain combines TRBV9 with TRBJ2-5; 8 bases line up with TRBD1. CDR3 length equals 14 residues. V lost 0 bases, J lost 5 bases, and 3 bases stayed unmatched. CDR1 and CDR2 (germline): SGDLS, YYNGEE. CDR3 sequence: CASSVVGQGETQYF. Written as DNA, the CDR3 is TGTGCCAGCAGCGTAGTAGGACAGGGTGAGACCCAGTACTTC.

The chain is built from TRBV4-1 and TRBJ1-6, with a tentative D call TRBD1 (5 bases). The CDR3 is 15 residues long. Looked up from germline, CDR1 is MGHRA and CDR2 is YSYEKL. Trimming removed 1 base from V and 6 bases from J, with 10 bases in between. CDR3 sequence (DNA): TGCGCCAGCAGCCAAGTGGGGCTACCTAATTCACCCCTCCACTTT. Translated: CASSQVGLPNSPLHF.

This chain joins TRBV11-2 and TRBJ2-5; TRBD1 is a possible D gene (6 bases). Germline CDR1 reads SGHAT; CDR2 reads FQNNGV. The V gene lost 5 bases and the J gene lost 2 bases, with 15 bases spanning the gap. The CDR3 totals 15 residues. The CDR3 loop is CASSRGGPNQETQYF. The CDR3 region has the DNA TGTGCCAGCAGCCGAGGGGGACCGAATCAAGAGACCCAGTACTTC.

This rearrangement joins TRBV28 to TRBJ2-5; a weak D match, TRBD1 (7 bases). This CDR3 is built from 12 residues. The V end lost 7 bases, the J end lost 5 bases, and 11 bases lay between the germline ends. Germline values: CDR1 MDHEN, CDR2 SYDVKM. The CDR3: CASTPGGETQYF. DNA for the CDR3: TGTGCCAGCACCCCAGGGGGGGAGACCCAGTACTTC.

This chain joins TRBV30 and TRBJ1-3; tentatively, D is TRBD1 (6 bases). Germline CDR1 and CDR2: GTSNPN and SVGIG (reference sequence). Trimming took 3 bases from V and 0 from J, leaving 12 bases between them. The CDR3 is 15 residues long. CDR3 loop: CAWRPKQGSGNTIYF. The CDR3 coding sequence is TGTGCCTGGAGGCCAAAACAGGGCTCTGGAAACACCATATATTTT.

The chain carries TRBV7-2 and TRBJ2-3; 12 nucleotides match TRBD1. Germline V gene sequence: CDR1 SGHTA, CDR2 FQGNSA. The CDR3 has 15 amino acids. The trim removed 5 bases at V and 4 bases at J, leaving 4 bases unmatched. In DNA, the CDR3 is TGTGCCAGCAGCAAGGGACAGGGGGCATCAGATACGCAGTATTTT. It specifies CASSKGQGASDTQYF.

The chain recombines TRBV14 with TRBJ2-5, with 10 bases matching TRBD2. The J segment lost 5 bases and the V segment lost 3 bases, leaving 9 bases of the junction unmatched. Germline V CDR1 and CDR2: SGHDN, FVKESK. The CDR3 is 16 residues long. The CDR3: CASSQPGLASVETQYF. The DNA for the CDR3 is TGTGCCAGCAGCCAGCCGGGACTAGCGTCTGTGGAGACCCAGTACTTC.

The genes are TRBV15 and TRBJ2-7, with D perhaps matching TRBD2 (7 bases). Germline assignment: CDR1 LNHNV and CDR2 YYDKDF (reference sequence). The CDR3 runs to 15 residues. Trimming removed 3 bases from V and 1 base from J, with 13 bases in between. The DNA of the CDR3 is TGTGCCACCAGCAGGGGGGGGACAACATCCTACGAGCAGTACTTC. Translation: CATSRGGTTSYEQYF.

Only a few counts were recorded for this clone. The chain joins TRBV5-1 to TRBJ1-4; TRBD1 might be the D (6 bases). Germline V CDR1 and CDR2: SGHRS, YFSETQ. This CDR3 region has 16 residues. Trimming cost V 1 base and J 1 base, with 11 bases left between them. The CDR3 sequence: CASSLTGSGTNEKLFF. The CDR3 region has the DNA TGCGCCAGCAGCTTGACAGGGTCGGGAACTAATGAAAAACTGTTTTTT.

The chain recombines TRBV7-6 with TRBJ2-3, with 8 bases fitting TRBD2. Germline trimming cut 4 bases from V and 6 bases from J; bases unmatched to any gene: 9. The CDR3 covers 15 residues. Germline-derived CDR1 and CDR2 are SGHVS and FNYEAQ. DNA of the CDR3: TGTGCCAGCAGCTGGCAGCGGGGGACCTCTGATACGCAGTATTTT. It specifies CASSWQRGTSDTQYF.

V gene TRBV28 combines with J gene TRBJ2-3; 12 positions match TRBD2. CDR1 and CDR2 (germline): MDHEN, SYDVKM. J lost 3 bases, V lost 5 bases, and 9 bases had no gene match. This CDR3 has 17 residues. CDR3 in DNA: TGTGCCAGCAGTCCCCCGACTAGCGGGAGTCAGACAGATACGCAGTATTTT. This encodes CASSPPTSGSQTDTQYF.

The rearrangement links TRBV27 to TRBJ2-1, with D possibly TRBD2 on 5 matching bases. This CDR3 is 13 amino acids long. Germline CDR1 is MNHEY and CDR2 is SMNVEV (reference sequence). Deletions cut 5 bases from V and 9 bases from J, with 14 bases between. CDR3 sequence (DNA): TGTGCCAGCAGTCTATTCCCGGGGAGTGAGCAGTTCTTC. It translates to CASSLFPGSEQFF.